This entry lists 7 T cell receptor beta chains sequenced from one sample in a study of vaccination and CD4 T cells after COVID-19. The treatment denotes: roughly ten-day PBMC culture with coronavirus spike peptide pools or control peptides (ViraFEST assay). These TCRs' antigens remain unknown. Oncomine TCR Beta short-read sequencing was applied to DNA from cultured CD4+ T cells. One entry per CDR3 protein results from TCRdb running MiXCR on the PCR reads. The sample lists tens of thousands of distinct CDR3 sequences, nearly 55% occurring once. Sequenced: CD4+ T cells from blood, cultured in vitro. These receptors were taken from a human donor who had recovered from COVID-19.

This chain connects TRBV18 to TRBJ1-5, with a weak D call TRBD1 (5 bases). The CDR3 is 13 residues long. Germline V gene data show CDR1 as KGHSH and CDR2 as LQKENI. Trimming removed 3 bases at V and 6 bases at J, with 9 bases between. In DNA, the CDR3 is TGTGCCAGCTCACCGACGGACACTCAGCCCCAGCATTTT. Its protein is CASSPTDTQPQHF.

J is TRBJ1-1 and V is TRBV30; D is unresolved. The germline V gene encodes CDR1 GTSNPN and CDR2 SVGIG (reference sequence). V was pared by 5 bases and J by 1 base, with 5 bases between. CDR3 length equals 11 residues. CDR3 residues: CAWSRNTEAFF. The CDR3 nucleotides are TGTGCCTGGTCTAGGAACACTGAAGCTTTCTTT.

This clonotype was observed once. An end of the junction differs from the germline gene, which may be a read error. J is TRBJ1-1 and V is TRBV18; unclear D gene. CDR1 and CDR2 (germline): KGHSH, LQKENI. The CDR3 has 14 residues. The CDR3, as DNA: TGTGCCAGCTCATCACCGGAGGGTTACACTGAAGCTTTCTTT. Its translation is CASSSPEGYTEAFF.

There are a few counts of this clonotype. This chain connects TRBV28 to TRBJ1-2, with 8 positions matching TRBD1. The V and J ends lost 8 bases and 4 bases, in that order; junction bases with no gene match: 6. The germline gives CDR1 MDHEN, CDR2 SYDVKM. The CDR3 is 13 amino acids. The CDR3 DNA is TGTGCCAGCGGTCCAGGGGGCGGCTATGGCTACACCTTC. Translation gives CASGPGGGYGYTF.

The table lists this clonotype with a few counts. The genes are TRBV6-2 or TRBV6-3 and TRBJ1-1, with unresolved D. CDR1 and CDR2 from the germline V gene are MNHEY and SVGEGT. This CDR3 region has 13 residues. Trimming removed 6 bases from V and 0 bases from J, with 8 bases in between. CDR3 loop: CASSQQMNTEAFF. CDR3 DNA sequence: TGTGCCAGCAGCCAACAGATGAACACTGAAGCTTTCTTT.

This clonotype was seen once. Here the CDR3 reads CASSFSGFGEQYF. The CDR3 nucleotides are TGTGCCAGCAGTTTCAGCGGATTCGGGGAGCAGTACTTC. The genes are TRBV12-3 or TRBV12-4 and TRBJ2-7; maybe TRBD2 (5 bases). The CDR3 spans 13 residues. The ends were cut back, 3 bases at V and 7 bases at J, with 13 bases in the middle.

This rearrangement joins TRBV19 to TRBJ1-2; D might be TRBD1 (5 bases). The CDR3 consists of 16 residues. In germline, CDR1 is LNHDA, CDR2 SQIVND (reference sequence). V shed 7 bases and J shed 5 bases, with 23 bases lying between them. For the CDR3, the DNA is TGTGCCAGTACAAATCCAGGGCTCCTAAAACCTTATGGCTACACCTTC. Encoded protein: CASTNPGLLKPYGYTF.